One sample yielded the 16 T cell receptor beta chains listed below, sequenced in a study of cytomegalovirus exposure and HLA in healthy donors. Primers: 60 Vbeta forward and 13 Jbeta reverse. Here immunoSEQ multiplex PCR was the method, and the copy in TCRdb shows in-frame clones only, minus some. Among fewer than 130,000 clones listed, approximately 84% were seen once. The sample consisted of PBMCs. These receptors all come from a man in his forties in good health and CMV-seronegative.

The chain employs TRBV6-1 and TRBJ2-5, with a possible D match to TRBD1 (6 bases). V was clipped by 4 bases and J by 5 bases, with 14 bases between them. The germline gives CDR1 MNHNS, CDR2 SASEGT. This CDR3 is 14 amino acids long. The CDR3 protein is CASSAQGFRETQYF. CDR3 nucleotides: TGTGCCAGCAGTGCACAGGGATTCCGCGAGACCCAGTACTTC.

The chain recombines TRBV29-1 with TRBJ2-7; perhaps TRBD2 as D (5 bases). V shed 0 bases and J shed 3 bases, with 6 bases lying between them. The CDR3 loop spans 12 amino acids. Looked up from germline, CDR1 is SQVTM and CDR2 is ANQGSEA. The chain's CDR3 is CSVEEGSYEQYF. The CDR3 DNA follows: TGCAGCGTTGAAGAGGGGAGCTACGAGCAGTACTTC.

V is TRBV13 and J is TRBJ2-5; 12 bases line up with TRBD2. Germline assignment: CDR1 PRHDT and CDR2 FYEKMQ (reference sequence). The V and J ends lost 3 bases and 5 bases, in that order; junction bases with no gene match: 7. The CDR3 is 16 amino acids. The CDR3 loop reads CASSFLSGLAGETQYF. In DNA, the CDR3 is TGTGCCAGCAGCTTTCTCTCGGGACTAGCGGGTGAGACCCAGTACTTC. The complete variable domain, with remaining parts taken from reference TRBV13 and TRBJ2-5, reads AAGVIQSPRHLIKEKRETATLKCYPIPRHDTVYWYQQGPGQDPQFLISFYEKMQSDKGSIPDRFSAQQFSDYHSELNMSSLELGDSALYFCASSFLSGLAGETQYFGPGTRLLVL.

The V gene is TRBV5-4, the J gene TRBJ2-1; 11 nucleotides match TRBD1. With V trimmed by 1 base and J by 8 bases, 5 bases remained unmatched. CDR1 is SGHNT, CDR2 YYREEE, per germline (reference sequence). CDR3 length: 15 amino acids. The CDR3: CASSLSRTGGHEQFF. Here the CDR3 DNA reads TGTGCCAGCAGCTTGTCCAGGACAGGGGGCCATGAGCAGTTCTTC. Looking up the rest from reference TRBV5-4 and TRBJ2-1 gives the full variable domain: ETGVTQSPTHLIKTRGQQVTLRCSSQSGHNTVSWYQQALGQGPQFIFQYYREEENGRGNFPPRFSGLQFPNYSSELNVNALELDDSALYLCASSLSRTGGHEQFFGPGTRLTVL.

V usage is TRBV30 and J usage is TRBJ2-5, with D perhaps matching TRBD2 (6 bases). From germline, CDR1 is GTSNPN and CDR2 SVGIG (reference sequence). This CDR3 contains 16 residues. V gave up 2 bases and J gave up 7 bases, with 23 bases separating them. The CDR3 bases are TGTGCCTGGAGTCGGAGGGGCATTGAAACGCCCGGGACCCAGTACTTC. It specifies CAWSRRGIETPGTQYF.

This clone was observed once. Here the CDR3 reads CASTDRGPGANVLTF. In nucleotides, the CDR3 is TGTGCCAGCACTGACAGGGGGCCTGGGGCCAACGTCCTGACTTTC. The chain links TRBV28 to TRBJ2-6; 10 nucleotides match TRBD1. Germline lookup yields CDR1 MDHEN and CDR2 SYDVKM. This CDR3 has 15 amino acids. Trimming removed 7 bases from V and 2 bases from J; junction bases left unmatched: 2. Full variable domain (rest looked up from reference TRBV28 and TRBJ2-6): DVKVTQSSRYLVKRTGEKVFLECVQDMDHENMFWYRQDPGLGLRLIYFSYDVKMKEKGDIPEGYSVSREKKERFSLILESASTNQTSMYLCASTDRGPGANVLTFGAGSRLTVL.

The chain is built from TRBV5-5 and TRBJ1-1, with TRBD1 as a possible D gene (5 bases). The V gene's germline CDR1 is SGHKS and CDR2 YYEKEE (reference sequence). This CDR3 region has 16 residues. V was pared by 1 base and J by 1 base, with 14 bases between. CDR3 in DNA: TGTGCCAGCAGCTTGTACCGGGGACTTTGGAACACTGAAGCTTTCTTT. Its protein is CASSLYRGLWNTEAFF.

The chain links TRBV28 to TRBJ1-4; TRBD1 is a possible D gene (6 bases). The CDR3 extends over 14 amino acids. Deletions cut 6 bases from V and 5 bases from J, with 13 bases between. The V gene's germline CDR1 is MDHEN and CDR2 SYDVKM. CDR3 loop: CASSTGTFNEKLFF. As DNA, the CDR3 is TGTGCCAGCAGCACTGGGACATTCAATGAAAAACTGTTTTTT.

This chain links TRBV9 with TRBJ1-2, with unresolved D. Germline CDR1 SGDLS, CDR2 YYNGEE. The V and J ends lost 6 bases and 7 bases respectively, with 16 bases between them. There are 13 residues in the CDR3. CDR3 in amino acids: CASTPGRNSGYTF. The CDR3 coding sequence is TGTGCCAGCACCCCGGGGAGAAACAGTGGCTACACCTTC.

The chain joins TRBV19 to TRBJ2-4; no definite D call. Trimming stripped 3 bases from V and 0 bases from J, with 15 bases between. The CDR3 has 17 amino acids. Germline CDR1 LNHDA, CDR2 SQIVND (reference sequence). CDR3 coding DNA: TGTGCCAGTAGTATTCAGGTAGATACTCTAGCCAAAAACATTCAGTACTTC. It specifies CASSIQVDTLAKNIQYF.

The J gene is TRBJ1-1, the V gene TRBV7-2, with D perhaps TRBD1 (6 bases). Trimming took 4 bases from V and 5 from J, leaving 17 bases between them. The CDR3 covers 15 residues. Germline V CDR1 and CDR2: SGHTA, FQGNSA. DNA of the CDR3: TGTGCCAGCAGCTCGAGACCAGGGGTAGGGACTGAAGCTTTCTTT. Translated: CASSSRPGVGTEAFF.

The chain is built from TRBV7-2 and TRBJ2-3; TRBD2 matches 7 bases. The CDR3 has 15 amino acids. The V gene end was trimmed by 1 base and the J gene end by 3 bases; junction bases not matched to a gene: 4. Per germline, CDR1 SGHTA and CDR2 FQGNSA. The CDR3 nucleotides read TGTGCCAGCAGCTTAGTAGGCGGGGGAACAGATACGCAGTATTTT. Residues: CASSLVGGGTDTQYF.

The genes are TRBV19 and TRBJ2-5; a weak D match, TRBD1 (5 bases). The CDR3 sequence is 14 residues long. Trimming left V 5 bases short and J 3 bases short, with 13 bases between. Germline-derived CDR1 and CDR2 are LNHDA and SQIVND (reference sequence). The CDR3: CASSPTKGKETQYF. The CDR3 DNA follows: TGTGCCAGTAGTCCTACCAAGGGGAAAGAGACCCAGTACTTC.

This clone was seen once. The rearrangement uses TRBV13 and TRBJ1-4; no reliable D call. With 2 bases removed from V and 10 bases from J, the gap between germline ends came to 11 bases. Germline V gives CDR1 PRHDT, CDR2 FYEKMQ (reference sequence). CDR3 size: 13 residues. For the CDR3, the DNA is TGTGCCAGCAGCTTAAACTCCCGGGGAAAACTGTTTTTT. Protein product: CASSLNSRGKLFF.

J is TRBJ2-3 and V is TRBV5-1, with D possibly being TRBD2 (7 bases). V was clipped by 4 bases and J by 9 bases, with 27 bases between them. This CDR3 region has 17 residues. Germline CDR1 SGHRS, CDR2 YFSETQ. As DNA, the CDR3 is TGCGCCAGCAGCCCGACGGGGGGCAGCGGGCCCCCCGGGACGCAGTATTTT. Its translation: CASSPTGGSGPPGTQYF. The entire variable domain, with the rest obtained from reference TRBV5-1 and TRBJ2-3, is as follows: KAGVTQTPRYLIKTRGQQVTLSCSPISGHRSVSWYQQTPGQGLQFLFEYFSETQRNKGNFPGRFSGRQFSNSRSEMNVSTLELGDSALYLCASSPTGGSGPPGTQYFGPGTRLTVL.

The chain links TRBV25-1 to TRBJ1-2; TRBD1 aligns across 9 bases. The CDR3 is made up of 14 amino acids. The V and J ends lost 1 base and 7 bases, in that order; junction bases with no gene match: 4. Germline lookup yields CDR1 MGHDK and CDR2 SYGVNS. The CDR3 coding sequence is TGTGCCAGCAGTGAATCAGGACAGGGGCTTGGCTACACCTTC. It codes for CASSESGQGLGYTF.